A selection of T cell receptor beta chains follows, all from one sample in a study of blood T cell repertoires in COVID-19. Repertoires were generated with immunoSEQ multiplex PCR, while TCRdb's copy carries only in-frame clones and drops some. The sample consists of 100,000 to 120,000 clones, roughly 82% of them appearing once. What was sequenced was peripheral blood. The receptors come from an older woman with acute or convalescent COVID-19. Both conserved end residues are part of each CDR3. The D gene is left open where the match is weak. Clone size is shown for a subset of rows, as once, few, many or a class of expanded clone.

J,size,V,D,CDR3,DNA
TRBJ1-1,NA,TRBV7-9,TRBD1,CASSARQGGNTEAFF,TGTGCCAGCAGCGCTCGACAGGGAGGGAACACTGAAGCTTTCTTT
TRBJ2-1,NA,TRBV9,NA,CASSVSEGYNEQFF,TGTGCCAGCAGCGTTAGCGAGGGCTACAATGAGCAGTTCTTC
TRBJ1-5,NA,TRBV19,NA,CASSKDGAYQPQHF,TGTGCCAGTAGTAAAGATGGAGCGTACCAGCCCCAGCATTTT
TRBJ1-2,NA,TRBV19,NA,CASSLTMSHGYTF,TGTGCCAGTAGCCTTACTATGTCGCACGGCTACACCTTC
TRBJ1-3,once,TRBV6-5,NA,CASTGGVSGNTIYF,TGTGCCAGCACGGGGGGAGTCTCTGGAAACACCATATATTTT
TRBJ2-7,NA,TRBV5-5,NA,CASSFTAYEQYF,TGTGCCAGCAGCTTTACAGCTTACGAGCAGTACTTC
TRBJ2-1,NA,TRBV28,TRBD1,CASSPPDRDNEQFF,TGTGCCAGCAGTCCCCCAGACAGGGACAATGAGCAGTTCTTC
TRBJ1-2,NA,TRBV5-6,NA,CASSLGRLARGGGYTF,TGTGCCAGCAGCTTGGGTCGATTGGCGAGGGGAGGTGGCTACACCTTC
TRBJ1-5,NA,TRBV2,NA,CASSDRFVQPQHF,TGTGCCAGCAGTGACAGGTTCGTCCAGCCCCAGCATTTT
TRBJ1-4,NA,TRBV11-2,NA,CASRHEYEKLFF,TGTGCCAGCAGACACGAATATGAAAAACTGTTTTTT
TRBJ2-1,NA,TRBV12-5,TRBD1,CASGLVRSQTGYNEQFF,TGTGCTAGTGGTTTGGTAAGGTCACAGACAGGGTATAATGAGCAGTTCTTC
TRBJ2-3,NA,TRBV7-6,TRBD1,CASSRGTDLTDTQYF,TGTGCCAGCAGCCGTGGGACAGACCTCACAGATACGCAGTATTTT
TRBJ2-3,once,TRBV23-1,TRBD1,CASSSRGTGPITDTQYF,TGCGCCAGCAGTTCGAGAGGGACAGGTCCTATCACAGATACGCAGTATTTT
TRBJ2-3,NA,TRBV5-4,NA,CASREGQGDTQYF,TGTGCCAGCAGGGAAGGGCAGGGAGATACGCAGTATTTT
TRBJ1-1,NA,TRBV14,TRBD1,CASSRSAGGREAFF,TGTGCCAGCAGCCGAAGCGCAGGGGGCAGAGAAGCTTTCTTT
TRBJ1-1,NA,TRBV6-5,TRBD1,CATGRDRENTEAFF,TGTGCCACCGGTAGGGACAGGGAGAACACTGAAGCTTTCTTT
TRBJ2-5,once,TRBV2,TRBD1,CASNGQGRQETQYF,TGTGCCAGCAACGGACAGGGTCGGCAAGAGACCCAGTACTTC
TRBJ1-6,NA,TRBV18,NA,CASSLNQGPNSPLHF,TGTGCCAGCTCACTCAACCAGGGTCCTAATTCACCCCTCCACTTT
TRBJ2-1,few,TRBV6-5,TRBD2,CASQRDYNEQFF,TGTGCCAGCCAGCGGGACTACAATGAGCAGTTCTTC
TRBJ1-2,once,TRBV20-1,NA,CSATGNYGYTF,TGCAGTGCTACAGGGAACTATGGCTACACCTTC
TRBJ2-7,NA,TRBV18,TRBD2,CASSPGGQEGYEQYF,TGTGCCAGCTCACCGGGAGGGCAGGAGGGGTACGAGCAGTACTTC
TRBJ2-2,few,TRBV12-3/TRBV12-4,NA,CASSPIKSGELFF,TGTGCCAGCAGTCCTATCAAATCGGGGGAGCTGTTTTTT
TRBJ1-5,NA,TRBV29-1,NA,CSVAKRPAAQHF,TGCAGCGTTGCCAAGAGGCCGGCAGCCCAGCATTTT
TRBJ1-6,NA,TRBV4-1,NA,CASSQREQVSASPLHF,TGCGCCAGCAGCCAGCGTGAACAGGTTTCGGCTTCACCCCTCCACTTT
TRBJ1-3,NA,TRBV7-9,TRBD1,CASRPLTGTNTIYF,TGTGCCAGCCGCCCCCTGACAGGGACAAACACCATATATTTT
TRBJ2-5,NA,TRBV4-3,TRBD1,CASSQDRGRGETQYF,TGCGCCAGCAGCCAGGACAGGGGGCGCGGAGAGACCCAGTACTTC
TRBJ1-4,NA,TRBV2,NA,CASSETGRHATNEKLFF,TGTGCCAGCAGTGAAACAGGAAGACACGCAACTAATGAAAAACTGTTTTTT
TRBJ1-5,NA,TRBV28,NA,CASNNGTSGYQPQHF,TGTGCCAGTAACAACGGGACATCGGGATATCAGCCCCAGCATTTT
TRBJ1-2,NA,TRBV5-6,NA,CASSRRGGASIYGYTF,TGTGCCAGCAGCCGGCGTGGGGGGGCGTCAATCTATGGCTACACCTTC
TRBJ1-2,NA,TRBV6-5,TRBD1,CASSQQTGEYYGYTF,TGTGCCAGCAGTCAACAGACAGGGGAGTACTATGGCTACACCTTC
TRBJ2-7,NA,TRBV5-1,TRBD2,CASSPRLAGPYEQYF,TGCGCCAGCAGCCCTAGACTAGCAGGACCCTACGAGCAGTACTTC
TRBJ2-3,NA,TRBV29-1,NA,CSVDQPGLQTQYF,TGCAGCGTGGATCAGCCGGGACTCCAGACGCAGTATTTT
TRBJ2-5,few,TRBV11-3,NA,CASTATRVETQYF,TGTGCCAGCACCGCAACCCGAGTGGAGACCCAGTACTTC
TRBJ2-3,once,TRBV6-6,TRBD2,CATSLAGGPPDTQYF,TGTGCCACCTCACTAGCGGGGGGGCCCCCCGATACGCAGTATTTT
TRBJ1-6,NA,TRBV2,NA,CASSPLPNSPLHF,TGTGCCAGCAGTCCTCTACCAAATTCACCCCTCCACTTT
TRBJ1-2,NA,TRBV4-3,NA,CASSQVLGPPANYGYTF,TGCGCCAGCAGCCAAGTACTGGGGCCGCCGGCTAACTATGGCTACACCTTC
TRBJ1-4,NA,TRBV7-9,NA,CASSSTHTAGKKLFF,TGTGCCAGCAGCTCCACACACACCGCCGGGAAAAAACTGTTTTTT
TRBJ1-5,NA,TRBV6-2/TRBV6-3,NA,CASSYSGANQPQHF,TGTGCCAGCAGTTACTCTGGGGCCAATCAGCCCCAGCATTTT
TRBJ2-2,NA,TRBV18,TRBD1,CASSPQGAQAGELFF,TGTGCCAGCTCACCACAGGGGGCGCAAGCCGGGGAGCTGTTTTTT
TRBJ1-4,NA,TRBV9,NA,CASSVTPEARIEKLFF,TGTGCCAGCAGCGTCACGCCCGAGGCCCGAATAGAAAAACTGTTTTTT
TRBJ1-2,NA,TRBV27,NA,CASSSREGGYTF,TGTGCCAGCAGTTCTCGGGAAGGTGGCTACACCTTC
TRBJ2-6,once,TRBV7-2,NA,CASKSSSGANVLTF,TGTGCCAGCAAATCCTCCTCTGGGGCCAACGTCCTGACTTTC
TRBJ1-1,NA,TRBV6-5,NA,CASRTQAPFEAFF,TGTGCCAGCAGGACGCAGGCCCCATTTGAAGCTTTCTTT
TRBJ2-7,NA,TRBV6-1,NA,CASSEGRTYEQYF,TGTGCCAGCAGTGAGGGCAGAACCTACGAGCAGTACTTC
TRBJ1-2,NA,TRBV6-5,NA,CASSYSWGDGYTF,TGTGCCAGCAGTTACTCTTGGGGAGATGGCTACACCTTC
TRBJ2-1,NA,TRBV5-1,NA,CASSLPGQVNEQFF,TGCGCCAGCAGCTTGCCGGGTCAAGTCAATGAGCAGTTCTTC
TRBJ1-2,NA,TRBV28,TRBD1,CASSLDRGQSYTF,TGTGCCAGCAGTTTAGATAGGGGGCAAAGCTACACCTTC
TRBJ1-5,NA,TRBV12-5,NA,CASGPQQVGQPQHF,TGTGCTAGTGGTCCCCAGCAGGTTGGCCAGCCCCAGCATTTT
TRBJ1-1,NA,TRBV5-1,TRBD1,CASSLARGRTPEAFF,TGCGCCAGCAGCTTGGCCAGGGGGAGGACGCCTGAAGCTTTCTTT
TRBJ2-3,few,TRBV27,TRBD2,CASSLPSGGGTDTQYF,TGTGCCAGCAGTTTACCTAGCGGGGGGGGCACAGATACGCAGTATTTT
TRBJ1-2,NA,TRBV7-6,TRBD1,CASSFGQGAGYTF,TGTGCCAGCAGCTTCGGACAGGGAGCTGGCTACACCTTC
TRBJ2-5,once,TRBV5-4,NA,CASSSGSMGRETQYF,TGTGCCAGCAGCTCTGGGTCCATGGGCAGAGAGACCCAGTACTTC